The clone carrying this TCR beta chain has a single count. This specimen belongs to a study of OX40 agonist ivuxolimab in advanced cancers. The data were produced by immunoSEQ multiplex PCR, yet TCRdb's version contains in-frame clones alone and is incomplete. Of 65,000 to 80,000 clones listed, approximately 90% are singletons. The CDR3 sequence is 17 residues long. Germline CDR1 PRHDT, CDR2 FYEKMQ (reference sequence). The V end lost 6 bases, the J end lost 0 bases, and 15 bases lay between the germline ends. Sequences were derived from CD4+ or CD8+ T cells sorted from blood, sampled in a trial of the OX40 agonist ivuxolimab. The receptor's source is an adult with an advanced solid tumor such as melanoma, head and neck, liver or kidney cancer. The chain joins TRBV13 to TRBJ1-6, with no clear D. CDR3 amino acids: CASSAGTLSSYNSPLHF. The CDR3 coding sequence is TGTGCCAGCAGTGCAGGAACTTTGAGCTCCTATAATTCACCCCTCCACTTT.